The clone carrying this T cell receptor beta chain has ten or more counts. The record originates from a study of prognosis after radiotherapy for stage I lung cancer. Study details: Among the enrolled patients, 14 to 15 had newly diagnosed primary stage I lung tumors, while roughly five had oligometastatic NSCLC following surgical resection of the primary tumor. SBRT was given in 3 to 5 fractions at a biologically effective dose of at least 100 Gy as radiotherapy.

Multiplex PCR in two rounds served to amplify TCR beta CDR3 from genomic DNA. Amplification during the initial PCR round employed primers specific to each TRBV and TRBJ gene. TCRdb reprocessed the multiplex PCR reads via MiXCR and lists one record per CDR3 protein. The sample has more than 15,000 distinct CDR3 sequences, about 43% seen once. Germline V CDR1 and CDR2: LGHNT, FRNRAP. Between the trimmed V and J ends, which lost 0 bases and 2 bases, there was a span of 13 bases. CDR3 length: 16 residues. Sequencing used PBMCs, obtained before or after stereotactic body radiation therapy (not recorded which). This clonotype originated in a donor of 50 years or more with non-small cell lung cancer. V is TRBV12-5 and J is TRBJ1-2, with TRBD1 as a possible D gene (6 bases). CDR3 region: CASGLVIRGRNYGYTF. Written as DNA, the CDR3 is TGTGCTAGTGGTTTGGTTATCAGGGGAAGAAACTATGGCTACACCTTC.